The 21 T cell receptor beta chains listed next were all sequenced from one sample in a study of CD8+CD57+ T cells in acquired aplastic anemia. Investigators profiled TCR beta VDJ and CDR3 from genomic DNA template. One entry per CDR3 protein, called by TCRdb with MiXCR from the reads. The table shows about 98,000 distinct CDR3 sequences, with 65% to 70% occurring only once. Patients sequenced had flow cytometry evidence of CD8+CD57+ cell expansion. The sequenced material came from sorted CD4+, CD8+, or CD8+CD57+ T cells (not recorded which) from PBMCs. These receptors were obtained from a human donor with aplastic anemia.

This rearrangement joins TRBV19 to TRBJ2-5, with a tentative D call TRBD1 (7 bases). This CDR3 region has 15 residues. Trimming shortened V by 3 bases and J by 5 bases, and 16 bases separated the two germline ends. CDR1 is LNHDA and CDR2 is SQIVND in the germline V gene (reference sequence). The CDR3 bases are TGTGCCAGTAGTATCGGAGGGGGCGCAATGGAGACCCAGTACTTC. Amino acid sequence: CASSIGGGAMETQYF. Full variable domain (remainder filled in from reference TRBV19 and TRBJ2-5): DGGITQSPKYLFRKEGQNVTLSCEQNLNHDAMYWYRQDPGQGLRLIYYSQIVNDFQKGDIAEGYSVSREKKESFPLTVTSAQKNPTAFYLCASSIGGGAMETQYFGPGTRLLVL.

The V gene is TRBV15, the J gene TRBJ1-4; D may be TRBD1 (5 bases). Trimming took off 0 bases at V and 7 bases at J, with 15 bases between the two ends. Germline lookup yields CDR1 LNHNV and CDR2 YYDKDF (reference sequence). This CDR3 comprises 16 residues. The CDR3 loop reads CATSRDLAGTGEKLFF. CDR3 nucleotides: TGTGCCACCAGCAGAGATCTGGCAGGGACGGGTGAAAAACTGTTTTTT. The full variable domain, with the rest looked up from reference TRBV15 and TRBJ1-4, is DAMVIQNPRYQVTQFGKPVTLSCSQTLNHNVMYWYQQKSSQAPKLLFHYYDKDFNNEADTPDNFQSRRPNTSFCFLDIRSPGLGDTAMYLCATSRDLAGTGEKLFFGSGTQLSVL.

The rearrangement joins TRBV28 to TRBJ1-3; D is unclear. The CDR3 consists of 16 residues. Deletions cut 1 base from V and 5 bases from J, with 15 bases between. Germline CDR1 and CDR2: MDHEN and SYDVKM. For the CDR3, the DNA is TGTGCCAGCAGTTTATCCGGCCCCGGTTCGCGAAACACCATATATTTT. It yields the protein CASSLSGPGSRNTIYF.

The chain carries TRBV7-8 and TRBJ1-5, with 8 bases lining up with TRBD1. In germline, CDR1 is SGHVS, CDR2 FQNEAQ. V dropped 5 bases and J dropped 6; count of bases not matched to a gene: 3. This CDR3 contains 13 residues. CDR3 DNA: TGTGCCAGCAGCGCGGACAGGGTTCAGCCCCAGCATTTT. As protein: CASSADRVQPQHF.

Of note for this clonotype: The CDR3 does not close with the conserved phenylalanine or tryptophan, likely indicating a read error. V usage is TRBV2 and J usage is TRBJ2-3, with TRBD2 matching over 8 bases. V was pared by 2 bases and J by 1 base, with 8 bases of the junction left unmatched. The germline gives CDR1 SNHLY, CDR2 FYNNEI. This CDR3 has 17 residues. The CDR3 is CASSEWRAGEGTDTQYI. In DNA form, the CDR3 reads TGTGCCAGCAGTGAATGGCGAGCGGGAGAGGGCACAGATACGCAGTATATT.

The chain joins TRBV11-1 to TRBJ2-7; 9 nucleotides match TRBD1. The germline V gene has CDR1 SGHAT and CDR2 FQDESV (reference sequence). The CDR3 has 16 residues. V trimming: 4 bases; J trimming: 5 bases; junction bases outside the gene matches: 12. CDR3 protein: CASSSSGTGRIHEQYF. DNA for the CDR3: TGTGCCAGCAGCTCCTCCGGGACAGGGAGGATCCACGAGCAGTACTTC.

The CDR3 sequence is CASSPRGGGNTEAFF. In DNA form, the CDR3 reads TGTGCCAGTAGCCCCAGGGGAGGTGGTAACACTGAAGCTTTCTTT. V is TRBV19 and J is TRBJ1-1, with a possible D match to TRBD1 (6 bases). From germline, CDR1 is LNHDA and CDR2 SQIVND (reference sequence). The CDR3 covers 15 residues. Trimming cost V 6 bases and J 2 bases, with 16 bases left between them.

The genes are TRBV2 and TRBJ2-5; 8 bases align to TRBD2. CDR1 SNHLY and CDR2 FYNNEI come from the germline V gene. V trimming: 7 bases; J trimming: 3 bases; junction bases outside the gene matches: 7. This CDR3 is 14 amino acids long. CDR3 bases: TGTGCCAGCACTTTAGCGGGATACGAAGAGACCCAGTACTTC. Translation: CASTLAGYEETQYF.

The V gene is TRBV14, the J gene TRBJ2-7; the D is unclear. The CDR3 is 13 residues long. V gave up 4 bases and J gave up 0 bases, with 7 bases separating them. Germline V gene sequence: CDR1 SGHDN, CDR2 FVKESK. CDR3 nucleotides: TGTGCCAGCAGCCTGACTTACTCCTACGAGCAGTACTTC. This translates into CASSLTYSYEQYF.

This clonotype was seen only once. This sequence may be a read error, since a much larger clone differs from it by one base. This chain uses TRBV27 with TRBJ2-1; 7 bases are a match to TRBD2. This CDR3 is 16 amino acids long. CDR1 and CDR2 from the germline V gene are MNHEY and SMNVEV (reference sequence). CDR3 bases: TGTGCCTGCAGTTTAATTGTCGGTAGCGGGTACAATGAGCAGTTCTTC. It translates to CACSLIVGSGYNEQFF.

The chain couples TRBV24-1 to TRBJ1-3, with D possibly matching TRBD1 (6 bases). Deletions cut 3 bases from V and 0 bases from J, with 8 bases between. Germline V lookup: CDR1 KGHDR, CDR2 SFDVKD. CDR3 length equals 15 residues. CDR3 sequence reads: CATSDPTGSGNTIYF. The CDR3 DNA reads as TGTGCCACCAGTGATCCGACAGGCTCTGGAAACACCATATATTTT.

This clonotype has just a few counts. The rearrangement joins TRBV7-9 to TRBJ2-2, with 7 bases that match TRBD2. V was clipped by 8 bases and J by 5 bases; unmatched bases: 11. Germline loops: CDR1 SEHNR, CDR2 FQNEAQ (reference sequence). The CDR3 length is 15 residues. The CDR3 nucleotides read TGTGCCAGCGGACCCCCAAGGGAGGGAACCGGGGAGCTGTTTTTT. Translating gives CASGPPREGTGELFF.

The chain couples TRBV12-5 to TRBJ2-7; no clear D. The CDR3 is made up of 13 amino acids. Germline V CDR1 and CDR2: LGHNT, FRNRAP. Trimming left V 7 bases short and J 0 bases short, with 10 bases between. CDR3 sequence: CASAPRTSYEQYF. The CDR3 nucleotides are TGTGCTAGTGCCCCCCGGACCTCCTACGAGCAGTACTTC.

The rearrangement joins TRBV20-1 to TRBJ1-5; TRBD1 matches 7 bases. Germline CDR1 is DFQATT and CDR2 is SNEGSKA (reference sequence). With 1 base clipped from V and 3 bases from J, the junction kept 6 bases outside the gene matches. The CDR3 loop spans 15 amino acids. The CDR3 coding sequence is TGCAGTGCTAGAGGGACAGGCCTCCACAATCAGCCCCAGCATTTT. This sequence encodes CSARGTGLHNQPQHF.

The chain has TRBV6-1 and TRBJ2-7; 7 bases match TRBD1. Trimming took 0 bases from V and 2 from J; bases not matched to a gene: 1. The germline V gene has CDR1 MNHNS and CDR2 SASEGT. CDR3 length: 14 residues. The CDR3: CASSEAGQPYEQYF. CDR3 nucleotides: TGTGCCAGCAGTGAAGCGGGACAGCCCTACGAGCAGTACTTC.

This sequence joins TRBV29-1 and TRBJ1-1; weak D call: TRBD1 (6 bases). V was trimmed by 8 bases and J by 10 bases, leaving 11 bases between them. This CDR3 contains 9 residues. Germline CDR1 and CDR2: SQVTM and ANQGSEA. The CDR3 DNA is TGCAGCCCAGCGGGGGCAGCTTTCTTT. Amino acids: CSPAGAAFF.

This chain connects TRBV2 to TRBJ2-5, with 10 bases matching TRBD1. The CDR3 loop spans 15 amino acids. V shed 6 bases and J 4 bases; nucleotides not matched to a gene: 8. CDR1 SNHLY and CDR2 FYNNEI come from the germline V gene. CDR3 nucleotide sequence: TGTGCCAGCAGCACGGGACAGGGGTCGGGAGAGACCCAGTACTTC. Its protein product is CASSTGQGSGETQYF.

This clonotype was detected once. The rearrangement uses TRBV19 and TRBJ2-2; unclear D gene. The V end lost 4 bases, the J end lost 5 bases, and 8 bases lay between the germline ends. The CDR3 is 13 amino acids. Germline CDR1 and CDR2: LNHDA and SQIVND (reference sequence). The CDR3 DNA reads TGTGCCAGTAGTAGGGCAGTGACCGGGGAGCTGTTTTTT. Protein: CASSRAVTGELFF.

The gene calls are TRBV11-2 and TRBJ2-1; TRBD2 matches at 9 bases. Germline V gene data show CDR1 as SGHAT and CDR2 as FQNNGV. There are 17 residues in the CDR3. With V trimmed by 5 bases and J by 8 bases, 16 bases remained unmatched. The CDR3 is CASSPMKASGAPYEQFF. In nucleotides, the CDR3 is TGTGCCAGCAGCCCCATGAAGGCTAGCGGGGCGCCCTATGAGCAGTTCTTC.

Notes on this clonotype: Sequence at one end of the junction differs from germline and may be a read error. The rearrangement joins TRBV2 to TRBJ2-3; D is uncertain. Germline-derived CDR1 and CDR2 are SNHLY and FYNNEI. The CDR3 consists of 14 residues. CDR3 in amino acids: CASSVDPGTDTLYF. Here the CDR3 DNA reads TGTGCCAGCAGTGTAGATCCCGGCACAGATACGCTGTATTTT.

The chain has TRBV7-2 and TRBJ1-2; perhaps TRBD1 as D (5 bases). This CDR3 contains 13 residues. With 7 bases removed from V and 5 bases from J, the gap between germline ends came to 14 bases. Germline CDR1 is SGHTA and CDR2 is FQGNSA. In DNA, the CDR3 is TGTGCCAGCACCCCCGAGGGGAGATATGGCTACACCTTC. Translated, it gives CASTPEGRYGYTF.